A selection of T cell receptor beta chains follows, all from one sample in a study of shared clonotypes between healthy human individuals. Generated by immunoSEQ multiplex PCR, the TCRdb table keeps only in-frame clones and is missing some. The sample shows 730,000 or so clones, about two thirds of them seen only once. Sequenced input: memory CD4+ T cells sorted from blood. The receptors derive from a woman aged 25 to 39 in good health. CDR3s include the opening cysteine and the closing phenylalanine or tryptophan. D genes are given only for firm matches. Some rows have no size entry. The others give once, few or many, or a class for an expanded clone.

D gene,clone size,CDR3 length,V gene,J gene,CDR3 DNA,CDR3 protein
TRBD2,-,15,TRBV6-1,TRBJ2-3,TGTGCCAGCAGTCTATGGACTAGCGGGGAAGATACGCAGTATTTT,CASSLWTSGEDTQYF
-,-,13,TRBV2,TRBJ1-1,TGTGCCAGCAGTCGGGACTCGAACACTGAAGCTTTCTTT,CASSRDSNTEAFF
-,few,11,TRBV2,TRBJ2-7,TGTGCCAGCAGTGCAGTATACGAGCAGTACTTC,CASSAVYEQYF
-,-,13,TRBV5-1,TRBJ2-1,TGCGCCAGCAGCGAAAGAGGGGGGGATGAGCAGTTCTTC,CASSERGGDEQFF
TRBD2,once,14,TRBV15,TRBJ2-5,TGTGCCACCAGCCCCAATTTTGCGGGGGTGACCCAGTACTTC,CATSPNFAGVTQYF
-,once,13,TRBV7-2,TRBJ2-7,TGTGCCAGCAGTCTTCACCGCTCCTACGAGCAGTACTTC,CASSLHRSYEQYF
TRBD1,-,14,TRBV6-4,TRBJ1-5,TGTGCCAGCAGTCCTCAGGGGGGGAGTCAGCCCCAGCATTTT,CASSPQGGSQPQHF
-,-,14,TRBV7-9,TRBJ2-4,TGTGCCAGCAGCCGCGGGTTAGCCAAAAACATTCAGTACTTC,CASSRGLAKNIQYF
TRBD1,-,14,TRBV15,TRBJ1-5,TGTGCCACCAGCCGAAGGGACAGGGCTCAGCCCCAGCATTTT,CATSRRDRAQPQHF
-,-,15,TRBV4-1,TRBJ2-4,TGCGCCAGCAGCCAGAGGGGAGAGGTCCAAAACATTCAGTACTTC,CASSQRGEVQNIQYF
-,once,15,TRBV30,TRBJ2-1,TGTGCCTGGAGTGTGGTGAACTCCCTCTACAATGAGCAGTTCTTC,CAWSVVNSLYNEQFF
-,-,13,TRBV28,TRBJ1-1,TGTGCCAGCAGACCCCCCCGCGTCACTGAAGCTTTCTTT,CASRPPRVTEAFF
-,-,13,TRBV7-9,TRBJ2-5,TGTGCCAGCAGCCGGGACGGAGTCCGGACCCAGTACTTC,CASSRDGVRTQYF
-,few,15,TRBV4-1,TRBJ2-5,TGCGCCAGCAGCCAAGGTCCTGGCGGGATCGAGACCCAGTACTTC,CASSQGPGGIETQYF
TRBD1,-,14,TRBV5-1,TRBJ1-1,TGCGCCAGCAGCTTACAGACAGGGGGCACTGAAGCTTTCTTT,CASSLQTGGTEAFF
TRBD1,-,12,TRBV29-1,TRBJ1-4,TGCAGCGTTCAGGGGGCAGGGGAAAAACTGTTTTTT,CSVQGAGEKLFF
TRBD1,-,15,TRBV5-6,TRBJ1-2,TGTGCCAGCAGCTTGGCACTTGACAGGGGATATGGCTACACCTTC,CASSLALDRGYGYTF
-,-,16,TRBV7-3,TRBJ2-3,TGTGCCAGCAGCCAGCAGACAGGCGCTAACACAGATACGCAGTATTTT,CASSQQTGANTDTQYF
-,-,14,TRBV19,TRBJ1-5,TGTGCCAGTAGTCGACAGATTAGCAATCAGCCCCAGCATTTT,CASSRQISNQPQHF
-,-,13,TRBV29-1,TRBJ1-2,TGCAGCGTTGGTGCTGTTGGATTCTATGGCTACACCTTC,CSVGAVGFYGYTF
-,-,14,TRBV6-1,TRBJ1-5,TGTGCCAGCAGTGAAATGTCAGGGCTTCAGCCCCAGCATTTT,CASSEMSGLQPQHF
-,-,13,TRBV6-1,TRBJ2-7,TGTGCCAGCAGTGATACACATCCCTACGAGCAGTACTTC,CASSDTHPYEQYF
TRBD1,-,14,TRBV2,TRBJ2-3,TGTGCCAGCAGTTTAGGACAGGGACCAGATACGCAGTATTTT,CASSLGQGPDTQYF
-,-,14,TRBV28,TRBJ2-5,TGTGCCAGCAGTGCCGACACCACTGGGGAGACCCAGTACTTC,CASSADTTGETQYF